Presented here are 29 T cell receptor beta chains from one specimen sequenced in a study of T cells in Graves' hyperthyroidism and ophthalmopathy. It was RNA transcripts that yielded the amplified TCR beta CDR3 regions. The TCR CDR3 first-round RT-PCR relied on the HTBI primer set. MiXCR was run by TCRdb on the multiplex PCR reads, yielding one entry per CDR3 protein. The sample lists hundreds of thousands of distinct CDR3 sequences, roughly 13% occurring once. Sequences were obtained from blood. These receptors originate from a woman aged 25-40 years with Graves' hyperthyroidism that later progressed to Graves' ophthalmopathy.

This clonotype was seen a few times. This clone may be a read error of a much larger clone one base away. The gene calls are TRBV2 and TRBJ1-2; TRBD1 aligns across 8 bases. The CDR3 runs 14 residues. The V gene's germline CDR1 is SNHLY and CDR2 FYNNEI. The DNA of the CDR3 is TGTGCCAGCAGTCCCCCAGGGGGCGGCTATGGCTGCACCTTC. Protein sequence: CASSPPGGGYGCTF.

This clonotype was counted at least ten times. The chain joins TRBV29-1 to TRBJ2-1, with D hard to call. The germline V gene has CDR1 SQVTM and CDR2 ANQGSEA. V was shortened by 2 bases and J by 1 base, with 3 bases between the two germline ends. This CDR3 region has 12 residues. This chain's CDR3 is CSVEPSYNEQFF. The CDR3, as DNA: TGCAGCGTTGAACCTTCCTACAATGAGCAGTTCTTC.

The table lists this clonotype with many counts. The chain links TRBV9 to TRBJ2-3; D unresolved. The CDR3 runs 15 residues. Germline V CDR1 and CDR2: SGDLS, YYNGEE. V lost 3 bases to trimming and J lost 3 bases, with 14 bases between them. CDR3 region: CASSDPPGPTDTQYF. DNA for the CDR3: TGTGCCAGCAGCGACCCTCCTGGCCCGACAGATACGCAGTATTTT.

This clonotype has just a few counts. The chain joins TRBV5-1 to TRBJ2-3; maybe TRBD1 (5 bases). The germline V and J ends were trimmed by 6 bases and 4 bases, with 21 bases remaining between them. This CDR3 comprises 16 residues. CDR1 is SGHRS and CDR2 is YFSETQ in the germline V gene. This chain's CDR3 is CASTEYGQSQPDTQYF. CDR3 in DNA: TGCGCCAGCACCGAATACGGACAAAGCCAGCCAGATACGCAGTATTTT.

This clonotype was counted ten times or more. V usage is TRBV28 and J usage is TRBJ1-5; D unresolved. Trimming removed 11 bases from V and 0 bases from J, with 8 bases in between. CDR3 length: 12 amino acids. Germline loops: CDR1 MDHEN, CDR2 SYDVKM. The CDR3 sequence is CAEVYSNQPQHF. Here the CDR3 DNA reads TGTGCCGAGGTCTATAGCAATCAGCCCCAGCATTTT.

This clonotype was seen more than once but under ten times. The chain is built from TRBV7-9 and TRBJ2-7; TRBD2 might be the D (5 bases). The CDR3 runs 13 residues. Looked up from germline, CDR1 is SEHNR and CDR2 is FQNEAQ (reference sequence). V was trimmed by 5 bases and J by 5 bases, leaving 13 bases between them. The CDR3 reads CASSPVRANEQYF. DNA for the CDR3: TGTGCCAGCAGCCCCGTGAGGGCCAACGAGCAGTACTTC.

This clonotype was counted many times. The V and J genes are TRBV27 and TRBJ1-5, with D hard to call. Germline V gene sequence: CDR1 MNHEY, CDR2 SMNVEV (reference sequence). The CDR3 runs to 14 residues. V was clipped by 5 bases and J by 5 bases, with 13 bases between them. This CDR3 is CASSGGGPYQPQHF. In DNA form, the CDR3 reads TGTGCCAGCAGTGGCGGAGGCCCTTATCAGCCCCAGCATTTT.

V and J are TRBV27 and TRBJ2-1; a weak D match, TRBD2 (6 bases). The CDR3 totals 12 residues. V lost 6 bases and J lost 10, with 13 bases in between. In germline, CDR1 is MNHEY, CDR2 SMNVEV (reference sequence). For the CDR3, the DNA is TGTGCCAGCAGGCTTTTGGGAGGCGAGCAGTTCTTC. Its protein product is CASRLLGGEQFF.

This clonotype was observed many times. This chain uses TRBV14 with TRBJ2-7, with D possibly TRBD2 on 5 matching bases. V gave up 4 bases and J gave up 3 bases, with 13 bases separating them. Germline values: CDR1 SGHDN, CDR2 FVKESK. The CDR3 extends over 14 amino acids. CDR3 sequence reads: CASSPPNRGYEQYF. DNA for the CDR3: TGTGCCAGCAGCCCCCCCAATCGGGGCTACGAGCAGTACTTC. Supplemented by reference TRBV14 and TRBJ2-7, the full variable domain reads EAGVTQFPSHSVIEKGQTVTLRCDPISGHDNLYWYRRVMGKEIKFLLHFVKESKQDESGMPNNRFLAERTGGTYSTLKVQPAELEDSGVYFCASSPPNRGYEQYFGPGTRLTVT.

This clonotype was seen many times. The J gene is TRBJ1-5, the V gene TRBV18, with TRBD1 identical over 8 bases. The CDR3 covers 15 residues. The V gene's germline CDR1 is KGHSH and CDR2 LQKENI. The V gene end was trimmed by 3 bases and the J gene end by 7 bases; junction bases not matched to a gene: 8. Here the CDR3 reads CASSPDDRGGQPQHF. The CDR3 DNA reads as TGTGCCAGCTCACCGGACGACAGGGGCGGACAGCCCCAGCATTTT.

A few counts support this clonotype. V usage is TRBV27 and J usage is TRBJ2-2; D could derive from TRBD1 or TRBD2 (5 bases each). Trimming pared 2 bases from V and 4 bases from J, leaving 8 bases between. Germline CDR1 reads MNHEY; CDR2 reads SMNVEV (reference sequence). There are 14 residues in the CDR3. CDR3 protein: CASSLEGPTGELFF. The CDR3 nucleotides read TGTGCCAGCAGTTTAGAGGGGCCCACCGGGGAGCTGTTTTTT.

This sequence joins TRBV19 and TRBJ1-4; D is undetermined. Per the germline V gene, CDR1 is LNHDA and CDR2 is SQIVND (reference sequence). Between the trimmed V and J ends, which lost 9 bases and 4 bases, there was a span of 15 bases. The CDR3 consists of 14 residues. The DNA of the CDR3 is TGTGCCAGAGCAGACCGGGAATATAATGAAAAACTGTTTTTT. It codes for CARADREYNEKLFF.

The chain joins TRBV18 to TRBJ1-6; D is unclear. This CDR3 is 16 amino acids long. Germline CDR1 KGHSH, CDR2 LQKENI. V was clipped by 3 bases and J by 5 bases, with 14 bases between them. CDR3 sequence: CASSPAAPADNSPLHF. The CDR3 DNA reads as TGTGCCAGCTCACCTGCGGCACCAGCCGATAATTCACCCCTCCACTTT. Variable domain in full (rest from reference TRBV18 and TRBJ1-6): NAGVMQNPRHLVRRRGQEARLRCSPMKGHSHVYWYRQLPEEGLKFMVYLQKENIIDESGMPKERFSAEFPKEGPSILRIQQVVRGDSAAYFCASSPAAPADNSPLHFGNGTRLTVT.

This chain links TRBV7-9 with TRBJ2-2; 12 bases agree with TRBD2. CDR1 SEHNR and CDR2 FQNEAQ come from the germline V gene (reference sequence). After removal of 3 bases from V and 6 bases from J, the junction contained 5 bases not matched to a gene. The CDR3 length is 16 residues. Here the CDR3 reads CASSLTSGGGAGELFF. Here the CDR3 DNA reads TGTGCCAGCAGCTTGACTAGCGGGGGCGGGGCCGGGGAGCTGTTTTTT.

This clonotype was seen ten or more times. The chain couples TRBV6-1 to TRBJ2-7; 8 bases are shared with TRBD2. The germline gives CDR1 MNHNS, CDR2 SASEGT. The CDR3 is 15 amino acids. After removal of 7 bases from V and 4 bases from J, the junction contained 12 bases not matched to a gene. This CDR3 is CASKIRAGVMYEQYF. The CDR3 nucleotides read TGTGCCAGCAAGATCAGAGCGGGAGTTATGTACGAGCAGTACTTC.

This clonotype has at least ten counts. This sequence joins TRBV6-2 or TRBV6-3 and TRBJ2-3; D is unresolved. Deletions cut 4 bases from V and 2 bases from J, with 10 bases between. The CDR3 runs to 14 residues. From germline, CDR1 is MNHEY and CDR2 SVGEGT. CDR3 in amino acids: CASSWTFYTDTQYF. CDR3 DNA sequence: TGTGCCAGCAGTTGGACGTTCTACACAGATACGCAGTATTTT.

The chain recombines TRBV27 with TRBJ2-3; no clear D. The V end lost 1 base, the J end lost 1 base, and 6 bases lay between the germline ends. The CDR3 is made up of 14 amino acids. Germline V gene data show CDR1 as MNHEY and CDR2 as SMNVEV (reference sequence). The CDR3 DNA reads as TGTGCCAGCAGTTTATACGATGGCACAGATACGCAGTATTTT. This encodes CASSLYDGTDTQYF.

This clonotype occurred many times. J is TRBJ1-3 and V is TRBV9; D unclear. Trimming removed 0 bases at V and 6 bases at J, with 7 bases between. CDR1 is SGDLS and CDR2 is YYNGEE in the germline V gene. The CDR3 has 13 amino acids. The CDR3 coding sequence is TGTGCCAGCAGCGTAGATACGGAAAACACCATATATTTT. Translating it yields CASSVDTENTIYF.

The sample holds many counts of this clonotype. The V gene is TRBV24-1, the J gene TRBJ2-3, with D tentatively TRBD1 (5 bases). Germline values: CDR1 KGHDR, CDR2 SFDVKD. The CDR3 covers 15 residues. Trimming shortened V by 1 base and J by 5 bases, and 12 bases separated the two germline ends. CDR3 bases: TGTGCCACCAGTGATTTCGGCGTAGACAGAGATACGCAGTATTTT. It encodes CATSDFGVDRDTQYF.

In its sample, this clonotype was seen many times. For the CDR3, the DNA is TGTGCCAGCAGCTCCCCGGGACAATATCACAATGAGCAGTTCTTC. Its protein product is CASSSPGQYHNEQFF. This chain connects TRBV11-2 to TRBJ2-1; tentative D call: TRBD1 (6 bases). The CDR3 runs 15 residues. V dropped 4 bases and J dropped 5 bases, with 15 bases sitting between them. Germline CDR1 is SGHAT and CDR2 is FQNNGV.

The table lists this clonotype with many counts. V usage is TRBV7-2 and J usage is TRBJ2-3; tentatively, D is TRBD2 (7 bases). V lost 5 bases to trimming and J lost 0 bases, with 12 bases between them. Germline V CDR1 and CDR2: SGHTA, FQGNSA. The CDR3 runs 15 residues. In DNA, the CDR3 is TGTGCCAGCAGCAGGAAGGGGGGGAGCACAGATACGCAGTATTTT. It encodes CASSRKGGSTDTQYF.

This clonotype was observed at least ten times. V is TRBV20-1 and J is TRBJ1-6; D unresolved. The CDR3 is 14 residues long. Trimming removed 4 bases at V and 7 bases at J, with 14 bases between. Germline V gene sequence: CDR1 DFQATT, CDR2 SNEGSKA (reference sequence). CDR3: CSATIRALNSPLHF. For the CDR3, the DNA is TGCAGTGCTACTATCCGGGCTCTCAATTCACCCCTCCACTTT.

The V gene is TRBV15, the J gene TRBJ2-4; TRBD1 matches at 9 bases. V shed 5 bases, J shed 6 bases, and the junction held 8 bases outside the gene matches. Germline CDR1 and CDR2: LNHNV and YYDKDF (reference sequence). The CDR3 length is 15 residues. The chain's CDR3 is CATSATGGVLNIQYF. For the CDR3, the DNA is TGTGCCACCAGCGCCACAGGGGGCGTTTTAAACATTCAGTACTTC.

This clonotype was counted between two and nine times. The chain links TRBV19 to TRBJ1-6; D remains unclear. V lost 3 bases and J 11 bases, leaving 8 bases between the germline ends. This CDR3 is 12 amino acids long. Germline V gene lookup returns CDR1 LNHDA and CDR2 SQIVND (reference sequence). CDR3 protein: CASSISDPPLHF. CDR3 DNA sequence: TGTGCCAGTAGTATCTCGGACCCACCCCTCCACTTT. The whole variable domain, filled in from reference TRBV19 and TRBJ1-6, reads DGGITQSPKYLFRKEGQNVTLSCEQNLNHDAMYWYRQDPGQGLRLIYYSQIVNDFQKGDIAEGYSVSREKKESFPLTVTSAQKNPTAFYLCASSISDPPLHFGNGTRLTVT.

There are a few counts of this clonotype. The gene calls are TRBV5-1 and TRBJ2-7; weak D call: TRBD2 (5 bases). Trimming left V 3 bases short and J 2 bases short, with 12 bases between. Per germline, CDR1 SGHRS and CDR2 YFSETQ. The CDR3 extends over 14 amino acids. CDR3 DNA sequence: TGCGCCAGCAGCTCTAGCAACCGAGCCTACGAGCAGTACTTC. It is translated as CASSSSNRAYEQYF.

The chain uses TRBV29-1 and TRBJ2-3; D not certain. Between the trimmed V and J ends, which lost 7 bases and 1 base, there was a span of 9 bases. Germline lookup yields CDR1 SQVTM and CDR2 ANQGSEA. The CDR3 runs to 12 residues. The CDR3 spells CSGVLGTDTQYF. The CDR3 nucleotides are TGCAGCGGGGTCCTCGGCACAGATACGCAGTATTTT.

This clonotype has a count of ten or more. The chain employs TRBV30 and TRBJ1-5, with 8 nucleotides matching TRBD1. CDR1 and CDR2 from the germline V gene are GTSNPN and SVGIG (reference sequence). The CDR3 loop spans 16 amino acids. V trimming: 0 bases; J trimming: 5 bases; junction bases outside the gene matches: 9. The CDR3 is CAWSVLLAGGYQPQHF. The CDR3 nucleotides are TGTGCCTGGAGTGTATTGCTGGCAGGGGGCTATCAGCCCCAGCATTTT.

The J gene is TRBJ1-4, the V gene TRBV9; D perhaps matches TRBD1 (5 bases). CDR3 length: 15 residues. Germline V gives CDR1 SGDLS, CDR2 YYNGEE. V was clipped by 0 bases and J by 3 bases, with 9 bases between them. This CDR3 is CASSVGDRSNEKLFF. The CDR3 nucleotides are TGTGCCAGCAGCGTAGGCGACAGATCTAATGAAAAACTGTTTTTT. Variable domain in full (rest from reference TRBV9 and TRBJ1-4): DSGVTQTPKHLITATGQRVTLRCSPRSGDLSVYWYQQSLDQGLQFLIQYYNGEERAKGNILERFSAQQFPDLHSELNLSSLELGDSALYFCASSVGDRSNEKLFFGSGTQLSVL.

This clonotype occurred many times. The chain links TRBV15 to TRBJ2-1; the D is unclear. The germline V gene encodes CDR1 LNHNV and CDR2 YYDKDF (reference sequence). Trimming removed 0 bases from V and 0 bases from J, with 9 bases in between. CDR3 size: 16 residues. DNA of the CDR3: TGTGCCACCAGCAGAGATAGGGCAGGCTCCTACAATGAGCAGTTCTTC. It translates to CATSRDRAGSYNEQFF.